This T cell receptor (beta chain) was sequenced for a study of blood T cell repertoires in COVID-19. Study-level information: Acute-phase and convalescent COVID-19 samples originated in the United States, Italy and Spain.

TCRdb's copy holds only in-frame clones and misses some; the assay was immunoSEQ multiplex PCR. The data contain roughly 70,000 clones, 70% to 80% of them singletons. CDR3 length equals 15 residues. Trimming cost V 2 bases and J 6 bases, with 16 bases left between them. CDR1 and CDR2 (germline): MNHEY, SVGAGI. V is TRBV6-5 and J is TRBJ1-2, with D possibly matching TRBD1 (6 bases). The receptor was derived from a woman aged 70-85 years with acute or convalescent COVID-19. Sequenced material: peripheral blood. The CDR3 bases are TGTGCCAGCAGTTACCGGGCCCTAAACAGGGATGGCTACACCTTC. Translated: CASSYRALNRDGYTF.